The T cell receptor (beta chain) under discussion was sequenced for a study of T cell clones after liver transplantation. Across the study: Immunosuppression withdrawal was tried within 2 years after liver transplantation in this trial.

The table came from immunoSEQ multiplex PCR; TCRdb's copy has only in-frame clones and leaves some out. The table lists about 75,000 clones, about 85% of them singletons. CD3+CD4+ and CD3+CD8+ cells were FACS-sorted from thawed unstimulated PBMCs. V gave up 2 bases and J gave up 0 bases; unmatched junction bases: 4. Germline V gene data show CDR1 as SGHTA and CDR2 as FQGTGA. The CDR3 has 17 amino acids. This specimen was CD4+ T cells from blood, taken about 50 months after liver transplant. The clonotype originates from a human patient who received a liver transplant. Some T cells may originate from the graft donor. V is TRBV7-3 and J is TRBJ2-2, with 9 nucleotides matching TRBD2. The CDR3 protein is CASSLGAGGANTGELFF. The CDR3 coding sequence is TGTGCCAGCAGCTTAGGGGCGGGAGGGGCGAACACCGGGGAGCTGTTTTTT.